The source of this T cell receptor (beta chain) is a study of CD4+ T cells in melanoma. In regard to this clone: Its antigen is unknown.

The V gene lost 0 bases and the J gene lost 4 bases, with 4 bases spanning the gap. CDR1 and CDR2 from the germline V gene are SGHVS and FQNEAQ. The CDR3 totals 13 residues. Study-level findings and limits: Neoantigen-specific CD4+ T cells in melanoma reportedly had diverse differentiation states. CD8+ T cell, macrophage and B cell function reportedly correlated with neoantigen-specific CD4+ T cells.

Clones were sequenced by immunoSEQ multiplex PCR, and TCRdb holds only the in-frame ones, with some missing. This table has 20,000 to 25,000 clones, more than 65% appearing once. The sequence came from a human donor with melanoma. Sequencing used cells from a culture (not recorded whether cultured in vitro). The chain uses TRBV7-8 and TRBJ1-3; D is undetermined. The chain's CDR3 is CASSLATGNTIYF. CDR3 nucleotide sequence: TGTGCCAGCAGCTTAGCGACGGGAAACACCATATATTTT.